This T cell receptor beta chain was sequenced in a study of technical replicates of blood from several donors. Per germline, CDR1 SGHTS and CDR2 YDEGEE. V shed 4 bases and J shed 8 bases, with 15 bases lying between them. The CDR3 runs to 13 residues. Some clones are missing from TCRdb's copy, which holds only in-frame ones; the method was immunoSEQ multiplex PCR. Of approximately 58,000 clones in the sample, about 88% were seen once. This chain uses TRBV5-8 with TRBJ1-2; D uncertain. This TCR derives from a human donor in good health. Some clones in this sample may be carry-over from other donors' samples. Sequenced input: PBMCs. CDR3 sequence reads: CASSAGLAWGYTF. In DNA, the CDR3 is TGTGCCAGCAGCGCCGGATTAGCGTGGGGCTACACCTTC.